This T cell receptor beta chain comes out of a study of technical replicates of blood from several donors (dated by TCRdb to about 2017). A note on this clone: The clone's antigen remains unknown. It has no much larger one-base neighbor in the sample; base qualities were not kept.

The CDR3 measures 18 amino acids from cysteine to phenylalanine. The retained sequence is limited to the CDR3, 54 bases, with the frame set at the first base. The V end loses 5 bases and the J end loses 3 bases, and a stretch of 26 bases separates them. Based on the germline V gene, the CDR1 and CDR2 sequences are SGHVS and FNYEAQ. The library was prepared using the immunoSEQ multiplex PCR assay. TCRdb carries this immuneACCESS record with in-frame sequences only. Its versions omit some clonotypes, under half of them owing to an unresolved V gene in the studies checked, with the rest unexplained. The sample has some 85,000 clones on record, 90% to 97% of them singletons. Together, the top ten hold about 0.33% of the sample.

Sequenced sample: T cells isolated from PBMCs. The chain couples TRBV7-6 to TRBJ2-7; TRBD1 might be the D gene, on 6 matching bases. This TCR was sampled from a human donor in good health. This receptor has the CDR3 CASSRRAPDQGLFYEQYF. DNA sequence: TGTGCCAGCAGCCGAAGGGCCCCTGACCAGGGGCTATTCTACGAGCAGTACTTC.